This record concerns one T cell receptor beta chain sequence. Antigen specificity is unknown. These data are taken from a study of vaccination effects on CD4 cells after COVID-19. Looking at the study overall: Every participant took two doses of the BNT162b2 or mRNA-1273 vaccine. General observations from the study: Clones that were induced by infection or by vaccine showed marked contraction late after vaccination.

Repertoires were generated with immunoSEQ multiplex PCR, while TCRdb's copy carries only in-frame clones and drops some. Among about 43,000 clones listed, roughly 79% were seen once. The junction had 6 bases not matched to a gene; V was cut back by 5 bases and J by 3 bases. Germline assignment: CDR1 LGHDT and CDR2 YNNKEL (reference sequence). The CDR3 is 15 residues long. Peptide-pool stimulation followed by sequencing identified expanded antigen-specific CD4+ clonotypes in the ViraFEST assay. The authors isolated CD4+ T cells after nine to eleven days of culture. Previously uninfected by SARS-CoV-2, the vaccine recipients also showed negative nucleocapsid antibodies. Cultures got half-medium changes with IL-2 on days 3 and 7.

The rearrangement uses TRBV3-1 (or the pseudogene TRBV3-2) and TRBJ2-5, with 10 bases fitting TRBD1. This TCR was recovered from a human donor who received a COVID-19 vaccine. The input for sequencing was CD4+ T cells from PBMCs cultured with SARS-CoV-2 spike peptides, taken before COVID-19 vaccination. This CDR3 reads CASSRGTGVKETQYF. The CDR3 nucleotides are TGTGCCAGCAGCAGAGGGACAGGGGTAAAAGAGACCCAGTACTTC.